This T cell receptor beta chain was identified during a study of T cells expressing NK-cell markers. Study context: Each TCR beta repertoire originated in sorted T cells that were CD3+CD56+NKG2C+, CD3+CD56+NKG2C- or CD3+CD56-NKG2C+. Findings and caveats of the study: Expanded NKG2C+ T cell clones had unclear HCMV specificity.

As for this clonotype: Its antigen is as yet unknown.

The CDR3 is made up of 15 amino acids. The V gene's germline CDR1 is LNHDA and CDR2 SQIVND (reference sequence). It was by 5'RACE template switching with UMIs that TCR beta cDNA was made. With the 5' RACE reads reprocessed, TCRdb shows one record per CDR3 protein and no DNA. The sample's table shows approximately 440,000 distinct CDR3 sequences. The sequenced material came from blood T cells: a sorted CD56 or NKG2C T cell subset, CD4+ or CD8+ T cells, or bulk PBMC T cells (not recorded which). The chain combines TRBV19 with TRBJ2-6. This clonotype was obtained from a woman in her forties or fifties in good health. CDR3 sequence: CASNRLISGANVLTF.